Listed here are 9 T cell receptor beta chains from one sample, sequenced in a study of blood T cell repertoires in COVID-19. Method: immunoSEQ multiplex PCR; TCRdb's copy keeps in-frame clones and lacks some. The sample gives 150,000 to 200,000 clones, around 85% of which show up once; 8% to 10% is in the top ten. The material sequenced was peripheral blood. These receptors came from a man aged 50 to 60 with active or convalescent COVID-19.

For the CDR3, the DNA is TGTGCCAGTAGCAGAGGACAGGGGTGGGAGCAGTACTTC. It specifies CASSRGQGWEQYF. This chain joins TRBV19 and TRBJ2-7, with 9 bases matching TRBD1. Germline assignment: CDR1 LNHDA and CDR2 SQIVND (reference sequence). This CDR3 has 13 residues. V lost 6 bases to trimming and J lost 7 bases; unmatched junction nucleotides: 7.

The chain joins TRBV7-2 to TRBJ2-1; a possible D gene is TRBD1 (6 bases). The CDR3 length is 14 residues. Germline V gives CDR1 SGHTA, CDR2 FQGNSA. Trimming pared 6 bases from V and 0 bases from J, leaving 9 bases between. CDR3 loop: CASSRQDSYNEQFF. The CDR3 DNA is TGTGCCAGCAGTCGACAGGACTCCTACAATGAGCAGTTCTTC.

The CDR3, as DNA: TGTGCCAGCAGTGAAGCGATATTAGATACGCAGTATTTT. Protein: CASSEAILDTQYF. This sequence joins TRBV25-1 and TRBJ2-3; D is unclear. CDR3 length: 13 residues. The germline CDR1 and CDR2 sequences are MGHDK and SYGVNS. V was clipped by 2 bases and J by 5 bases, with 8 bases between them.

V is TRBV7-3 and J is TRBJ1-2; D unresolved. The CDR3 contains 16 residues. The ends were cut back, 2 bases at V and 0 bases at J, with 13 bases in the middle. The germline V gene encodes CDR1 SGHTA and CDR2 FQGTGA. CDR3 DNA: TGTGCCAGCAGCTTACAACCAGGCCCGTCTAACTATGGCTACACCTTC. Amino acids: CASSLQPGPSNYGYTF.

The V call is TRBV7-2, the J call TRBJ2-1, with TRBD1 matching 8 bases. The V gene end was trimmed by 1 base and the J gene end by 7 bases; junction bases not matched to a gene: 9. CDR3 size: 16 residues. Germline CDR1 SGHTA, CDR2 FQGNSA. The CDR3 loop reads CASSLDGRGLWNEQFF. As DNA, the CDR3 is TGTGCCAGCAGCTTAGATGGCAGGGGGCTCTGGAATGAGCAGTTCTTC.

The chain recombines TRBV2 with TRBJ2-1; possibly TRBD1 for D (6 bases). This CDR3 region has 14 residues. The V gene's germline CDR1 is SNHLY and CDR2 FYNNEI. V was trimmed by 7 bases and J by 5 bases, leaving 15 bases between them. CDR3 bases: TGTGCCAGCATGGCCGGGACACAGAACAATGAGCAGTTCTTC. The encoded protein is CASMAGTQNNEQFF.

This sequence joins TRBV9 and TRBJ1-1; no clear D gene. CDR3 length: 12 amino acids. Trimming cost V 4 bases and J 1 base, with 5 bases left between them. The germline CDR1 and CDR2 sequences are SGDLS and YYNGEE. In DNA form, the CDR3 reads TGTGCCAGCAGCACGAGGAACACTGAAGCTTTCTTT. Its protein product is CASSTRNTEAFF.

The chain uses TRBV4-1 and TRBJ1-1, with D possibly being TRBD1 (6 bases). Germline V CDR1 and CDR2: MGHRA, YSYEKL. With 4 bases removed from V and 1 base from J, the gap between germline ends came to 10 bases. The CDR3 consists of 14 residues. The CDR3 DNA reads TGCGCCAGCAGCCTTCAGACAGGGAACACTGAAGCTTTCTTT. Translating gives CASSLQTGNTEAFF.

CDR3 sequence reads: CASSRQGVQPQHF. The CDR3 DNA reads TGTGCCAGTAGTAGACAGGGCGTACAGCCCCAGCATTTT. The V and J genes are TRBV19 and TRBJ1-5, with 7 positions matching TRBD1. There are 13 residues in the CDR3. V was pared by 4 bases and J by 7 bases, with 4 bases of the junction left unmatched. Germline V gene data show CDR1 as LNHDA and CDR2 as SQIVND (reference sequence).